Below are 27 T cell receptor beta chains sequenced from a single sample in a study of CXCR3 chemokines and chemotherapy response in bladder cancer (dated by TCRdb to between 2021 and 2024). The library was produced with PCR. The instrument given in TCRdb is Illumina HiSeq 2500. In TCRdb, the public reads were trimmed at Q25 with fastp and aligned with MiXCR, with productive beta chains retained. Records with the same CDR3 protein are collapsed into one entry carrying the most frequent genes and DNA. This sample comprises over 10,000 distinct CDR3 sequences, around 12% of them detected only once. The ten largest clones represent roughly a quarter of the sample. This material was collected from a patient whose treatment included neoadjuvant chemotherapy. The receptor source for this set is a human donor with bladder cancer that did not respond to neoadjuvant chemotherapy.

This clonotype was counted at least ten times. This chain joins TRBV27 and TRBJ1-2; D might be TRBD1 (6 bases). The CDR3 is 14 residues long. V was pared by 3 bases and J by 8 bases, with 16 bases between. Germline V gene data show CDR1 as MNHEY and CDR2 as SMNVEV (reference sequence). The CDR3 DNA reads TGTGCCAGCAGTTTCGGGGGGCGCGAGGGAGGCTACACCTTC. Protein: CASSFGGREGGYTF.

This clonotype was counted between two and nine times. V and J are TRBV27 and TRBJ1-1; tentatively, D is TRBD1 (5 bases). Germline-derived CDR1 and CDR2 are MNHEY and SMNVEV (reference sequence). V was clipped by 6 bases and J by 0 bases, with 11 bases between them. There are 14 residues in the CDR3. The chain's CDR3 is CASRGRGLNTEAFF. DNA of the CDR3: TGTGCCAGCAGGGGACGGGGATTGAACACTGAAGCTTTCTTT.

This chain's CDR3 is CASSFREIRSSTETQYF. CDR3 sequence (DNA): TGTGCCAGCAGTTTTCGAGAGATTCGGTCTTCCACAGAGACCCAGTACTTC. The chain combines TRBV6-5 with TRBJ2-5, with D unclear. Germline assignment: CDR1 MNHEY and CDR2 SVGAGI. The CDR3 is 17 amino acids. V was shortened by 4 bases and J by 4 bases, with 22 bases between the two germline ends.

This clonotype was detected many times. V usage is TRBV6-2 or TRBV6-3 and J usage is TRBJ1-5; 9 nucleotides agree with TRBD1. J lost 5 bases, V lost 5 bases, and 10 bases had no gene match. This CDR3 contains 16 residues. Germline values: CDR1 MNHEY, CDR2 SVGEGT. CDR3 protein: CASSHRQGVKDQPQHF. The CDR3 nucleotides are TGTGCCAGCAGTCATCGACAGGGGGTGAAGGATCAGCCCCAGCATTTT.

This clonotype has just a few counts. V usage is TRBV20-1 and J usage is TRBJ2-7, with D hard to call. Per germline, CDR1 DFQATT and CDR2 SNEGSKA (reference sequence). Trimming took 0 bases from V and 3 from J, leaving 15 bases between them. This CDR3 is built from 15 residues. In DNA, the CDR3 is TGCAGTGCTAGAGATTTGCATCGTACTAACTACGAGCAGTACTTC. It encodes CSARDLHRTNYEQYF.

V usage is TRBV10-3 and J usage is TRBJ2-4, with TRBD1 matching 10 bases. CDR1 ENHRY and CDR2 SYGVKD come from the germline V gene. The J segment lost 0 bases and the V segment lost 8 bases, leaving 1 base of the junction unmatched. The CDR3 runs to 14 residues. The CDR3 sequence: CAIGTGEAKNIQYF. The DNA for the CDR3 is TGTGCCATCGGGACAGGGGAAGCCAAAAACATTCAGTACTTC.

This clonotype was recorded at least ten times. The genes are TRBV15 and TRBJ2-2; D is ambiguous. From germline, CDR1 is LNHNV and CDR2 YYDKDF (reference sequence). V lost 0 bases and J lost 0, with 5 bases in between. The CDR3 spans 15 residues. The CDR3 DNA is TGTGCCACCAGCAGAGATCCAGCGAACACCGGGGAGCTGTTTTTT. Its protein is CATSRDPANTGELFF.

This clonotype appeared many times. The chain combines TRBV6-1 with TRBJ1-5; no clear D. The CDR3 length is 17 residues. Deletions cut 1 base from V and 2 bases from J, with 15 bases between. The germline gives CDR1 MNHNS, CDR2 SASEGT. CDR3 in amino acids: CASSEGPSGFGNQPQHF. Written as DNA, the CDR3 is TGTGCCAGCAGTGAAGGCCCCTCGGGATTTGGCAATCAGCCCCAGCATTTT.

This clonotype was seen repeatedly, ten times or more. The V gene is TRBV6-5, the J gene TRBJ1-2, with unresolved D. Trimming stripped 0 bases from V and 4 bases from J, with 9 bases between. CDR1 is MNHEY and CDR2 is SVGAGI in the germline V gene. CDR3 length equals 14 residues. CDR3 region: CASSYSGRSYGYTF. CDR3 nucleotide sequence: TGTGCCAGCAGTTACTCCGGACGTTCCTATGGCTACACCTTC.

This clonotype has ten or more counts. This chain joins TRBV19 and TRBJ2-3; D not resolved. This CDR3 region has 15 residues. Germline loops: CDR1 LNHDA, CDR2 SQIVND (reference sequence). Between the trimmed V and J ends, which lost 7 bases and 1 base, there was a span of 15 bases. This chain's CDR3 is CASKSPGEGTDTQYF. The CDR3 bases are TGTGCCAGTAAATCCCCGGGCGAGGGCACAGATACGCAGTATTTT.

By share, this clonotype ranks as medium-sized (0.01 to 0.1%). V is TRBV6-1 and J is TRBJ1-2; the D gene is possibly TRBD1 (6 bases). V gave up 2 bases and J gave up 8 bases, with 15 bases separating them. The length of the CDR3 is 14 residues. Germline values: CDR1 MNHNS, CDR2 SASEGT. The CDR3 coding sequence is TGTGCCAGCAGTGAACCCCAGGGGATCGAGGGCTACACCTTC. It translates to CASSEPQGIEGYTF.

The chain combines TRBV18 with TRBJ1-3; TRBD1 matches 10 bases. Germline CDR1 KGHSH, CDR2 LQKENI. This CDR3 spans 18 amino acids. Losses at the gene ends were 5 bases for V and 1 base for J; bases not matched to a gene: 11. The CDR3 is CASSALSGTGASGNTIYF. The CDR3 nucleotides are TGTGCCAGCTCAGCGCTCTCCGGGACAGGGGCTTCTGGAAACACCATATATTTT. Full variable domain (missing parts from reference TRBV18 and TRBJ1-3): NAGVMQNPRHLVRRRGQEARLRCSPMKGHSHVYWYRQLPEEGLKFMVYLQKENIIDESGMPKERFSAEFPKEGPSILRIQQVVRGDSAAYFCASSALSGTGASGNTIYFGEGSWLTVV.

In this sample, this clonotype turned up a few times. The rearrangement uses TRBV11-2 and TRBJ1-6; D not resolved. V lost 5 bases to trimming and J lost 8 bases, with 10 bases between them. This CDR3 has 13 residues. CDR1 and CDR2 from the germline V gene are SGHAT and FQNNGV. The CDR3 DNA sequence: TGTGCCAGCAGCGCGGACGGCCATTCACCCCTCCACTTT. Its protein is CASSADGHSPLHF.

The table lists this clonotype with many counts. The CDR3 bases are TGTGCCAGCAGTCCGTCCTCTGGGGCGTATCAGCCCCAGCATTTT. It specifies CASSPSSGAYQPQHF. The V gene is TRBV6-6, the J gene TRBJ1-5, with D maybe TRBD1 (5 bases). The V gene lost 5 bases and the J gene lost 5 bases, with 16 bases spanning the gap. Per the germline V gene, CDR1 is MNHNY and CDR2 is SVGAGI (reference sequence). The CDR3 extends over 15 amino acids.

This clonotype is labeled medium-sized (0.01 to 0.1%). The DNA for the CDR3 is TGTGCCATCAGTCAAAGGAACTACGAGCAGTACTTC. This codes for CAISQRNYEQYF. The chain carries TRBV10-3 and TRBJ2-7, with D unresolved. Germline-derived CDR1 and CDR2 are ENHRY and SYGVKD. The V and J ends lost 5 bases and 3 bases respectively, with 8 bases between them. The CDR3 extends over 12 amino acids.

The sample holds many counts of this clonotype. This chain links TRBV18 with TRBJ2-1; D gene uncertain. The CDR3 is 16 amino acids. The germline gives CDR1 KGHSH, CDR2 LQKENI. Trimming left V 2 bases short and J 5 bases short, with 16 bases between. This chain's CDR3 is CASSPYSGYPDNEQFF. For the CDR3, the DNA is TGTGCCAGCTCACCATATTCGGGTTACCCCGACAATGAGCAGTTCTTC.

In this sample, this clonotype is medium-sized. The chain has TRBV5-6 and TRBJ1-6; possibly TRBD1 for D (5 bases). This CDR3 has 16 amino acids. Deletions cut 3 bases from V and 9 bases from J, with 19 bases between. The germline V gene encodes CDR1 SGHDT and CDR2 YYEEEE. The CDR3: CASSSPTGDLSSPLHF. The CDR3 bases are TGTGCCAGCAGCTCACCCACAGGCGACCTTTCTTCACCCCTCCACTTT.

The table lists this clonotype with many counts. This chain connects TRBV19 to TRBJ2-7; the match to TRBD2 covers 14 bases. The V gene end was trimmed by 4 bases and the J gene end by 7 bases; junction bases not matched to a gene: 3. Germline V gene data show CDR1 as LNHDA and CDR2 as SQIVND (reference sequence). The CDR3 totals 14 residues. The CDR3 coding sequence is TGTGCCAGTAGTACGGGGACTAGCGGGAGAGAGCAGTACTTC. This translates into CASSTGTSGREQYF.

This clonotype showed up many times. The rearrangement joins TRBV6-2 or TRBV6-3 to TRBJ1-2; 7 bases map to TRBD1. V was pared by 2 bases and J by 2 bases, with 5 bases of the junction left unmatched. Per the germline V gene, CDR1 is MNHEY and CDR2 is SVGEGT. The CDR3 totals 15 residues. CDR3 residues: CASSYHSTGNYGYTF. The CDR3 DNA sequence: TGTGCCAGCAGTTACCACTCGACAGGGAACTATGGCTACACCTTC.

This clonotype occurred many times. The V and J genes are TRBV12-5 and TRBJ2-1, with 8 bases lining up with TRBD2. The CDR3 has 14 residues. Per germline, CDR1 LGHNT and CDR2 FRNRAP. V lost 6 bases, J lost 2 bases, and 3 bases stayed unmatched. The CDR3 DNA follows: TGTGCTAGTGGCGGGAGGGGAGCCTACAATGAGCAGTTCTTC. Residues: CASGGRGAYNEQFF.

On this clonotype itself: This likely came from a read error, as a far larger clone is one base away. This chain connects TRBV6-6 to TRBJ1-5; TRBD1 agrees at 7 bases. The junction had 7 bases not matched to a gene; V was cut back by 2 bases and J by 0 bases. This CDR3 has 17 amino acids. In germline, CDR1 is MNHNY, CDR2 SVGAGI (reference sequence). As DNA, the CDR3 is TGTGCCAGCAGTTACAAACCGACAGGGTATAGCAATCAGCCCCAGCATTTT. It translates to CASSYKPTGYSNQPQHF.

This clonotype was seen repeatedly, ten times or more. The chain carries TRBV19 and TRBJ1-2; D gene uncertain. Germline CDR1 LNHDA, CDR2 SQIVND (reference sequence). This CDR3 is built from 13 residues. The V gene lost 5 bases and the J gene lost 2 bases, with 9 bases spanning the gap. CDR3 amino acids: CASSGQWNYGYTF. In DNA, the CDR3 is TGTGCCAGTAGTGGGCAGTGGAACTATGGCTACACCTTC. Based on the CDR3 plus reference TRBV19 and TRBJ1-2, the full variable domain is DGGITQSPKYLFRKEGQNVTLSCEQNLNHDAMYWYRQDPGQGLRLIYYSQIVNDFQKGDIAEGYSVSREKKESFPLTVTSAQKNPTAFYLCASSGQWNYGYTFGSGTRLTVV.

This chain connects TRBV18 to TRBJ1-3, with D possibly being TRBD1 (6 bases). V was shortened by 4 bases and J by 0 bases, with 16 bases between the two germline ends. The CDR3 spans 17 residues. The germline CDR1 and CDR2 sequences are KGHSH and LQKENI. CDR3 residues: CASSQGGGDSSGNTIYF. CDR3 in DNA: TGTGCCAGCTCACAAGGTGGGGGCGACAGCTCTGGAAACACCATATATTTT.

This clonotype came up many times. In DNA, the CDR3 is TGCAGCGTTGAAGATCTTAGCAGGGGGTACGAAAAACTGTTTTTT. Its translation: CSVEDLSRGYEKLFF. The chain couples TRBV29-1 to TRBJ1-4, with 7 nucleotides matching TRBD1. The germline gives CDR1 SQVTM, CDR2 ANQGSEA. This CDR3 has 15 residues. Trimming at V came to 0 bases and at J to 8 bases, leaving 9 bases not matched to a gene.

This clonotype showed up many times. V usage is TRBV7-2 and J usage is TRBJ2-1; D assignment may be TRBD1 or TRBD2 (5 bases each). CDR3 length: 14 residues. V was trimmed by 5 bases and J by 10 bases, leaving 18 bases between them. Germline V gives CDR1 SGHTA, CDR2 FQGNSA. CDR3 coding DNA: TGTGCCAGCAGCACCTATAGACAGCGCGGGGAGCAGTTCTTC. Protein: CASSTYRQRGEQFF.

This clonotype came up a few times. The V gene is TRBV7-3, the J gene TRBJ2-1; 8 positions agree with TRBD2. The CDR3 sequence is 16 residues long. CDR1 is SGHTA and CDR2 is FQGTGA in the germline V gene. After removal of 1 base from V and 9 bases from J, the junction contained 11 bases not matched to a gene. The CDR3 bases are TGTGCCAGCAGCTTAATAGGAGGGGGGACTAGTCCTGAGCAGTTCTTC. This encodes CASSLIGGGTSPEQFF.

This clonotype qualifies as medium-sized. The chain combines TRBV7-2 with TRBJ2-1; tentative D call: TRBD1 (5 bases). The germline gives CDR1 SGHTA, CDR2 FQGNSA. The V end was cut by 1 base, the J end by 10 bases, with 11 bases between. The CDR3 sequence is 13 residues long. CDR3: CASSLVQVGEQFF. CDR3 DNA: TGTGCCAGCAGCTTAGTACAGGTGGGAGAGCAGTTCTTC.